This T cell receptor (beta chain) is from a study of T cells in Graves' hyperthyroidism and ophthalmopathy. This clonotype came up many times. The antigen is not known. Amplified TCR beta CDR3 regions came from RNA transcripts. In the first-round RT-PCR of the TCR CDR3, the HTBI primer set was used. TCRdb itself ran the multiplex PCR reads through MiXCR, one entry per CDR3 protein. This table holds about 700,000 distinct CDR3 sequences, 11% to 15% found once. Findings and caveats of the study: Separating ophthalmopathy from stable hyperthyroidism was achieved by a 13 V-J model. Researchers found most expanded thyroid clonotypes above 0.001 in blood as well. Before onset, ophthalmopathy was predicted by the model a median roughly 6.4 months earlier.

The CDR3 length is 15 residues. V was pared by 0 bases and J by 5 bases, with 4 bases of the junction left unmatched. CDR1 LNHNV and CDR2 YYDKDF come from the germline V gene (reference sequence). The chain recombines TRBV15 with TRBJ2-1, with TRBD1 identical over 7 bases. The sequencing sample was made of blood. The TCR was taken from a woman in her late teens or twenties with Graves' hyperthyroidism. The CDR3 DNA reads TGTGCCACCAGCAGAGATAGCGACAGGGACAATGAGCAGTTCTTC. Its translation: CATSRDSDRDNEQFF.